A selection of T cell receptor beta chains follows, all from one sample in a study of blood T cell repertoires in COVID-19. Generated by immunoSEQ multiplex PCR, the TCRdb table keeps only in-frame clones and is missing some. In the table there are fewer than 65,000 clones, approximately 90% of which are singletons. The sequencing input was peripheral blood. The receptors come from a man aged 45-65 years with acute or convalescent COVID-19. Both conserved end residues are part of each CDR3. The D gene is left open where the match is weak. Clone size, where shown, is once, few, many, or a class for clones that have expanded.

d_gene,abundance,j_gene,v_gene,CDR3aa,CDR3nt
.,.,TRBJ1-5,TRBV27,CASRSGNSNQPQHF,TGTGCCAGCAGGTCAGGGAATAGCAATCAGCCCCAGCATTTT
TRBD1,.,TRBJ2-2,TRBV10-3,CAIRNRDRGQRSDTGELFF,TGTGCCATCAGGAACCGGGACAGGGGGCAAAGGTCGGACACCGGGGAGCTGTTTTTT
.,.,TRBJ2-7,TRBV5-1,CASSLVLGQTYEQYF,TGCGCCAGCAGCTTGGTACTAGGGCAGACCTACGAGCAGTACTTC
.,.,TRBJ2-5,TRBV12-3/TRBV12-4,CATRFLETQYF,TGTGCCACCCGGTTCCTCGAGACCCAGTACTTC
.,.,TRBJ2-5,TRBV29-1,CSVEAKRETQYF,TGCAGCGTTGAAGCTAAACGAGAGACCCAGTACTTC
.,.,TRBJ2-2,TRBV5-8,CASSLPRRLDTGELFF,TGTGCCAGCAGCTTGCCTAGGAGGTTGGACACCGGGGAGCTGTTTTTT
TRBD1,.,TRBJ2-5,TRBV9,CASSVGQGAGETQYF,TGTGCCAGCAGCGTGGGACAGGGGGCGGGAGAGACCCAGTACTTC
TRBD2,.,TRBJ2-1,TRBV25-1,CASSDSGRVYNEQFF,TGTGCCAGCAGTGATAGCGGGAGGGTCTACAATGAGCAGTTCTTC
.,.,TRBJ2-7,TRBV5-1,CASSLDGTGRYEQYF,TGCGCCAGCAGCTTGGATGGTACAGGGCGCTACGAGCAGTACTTC
.,once,TRBJ2-7,TRBV19,CASSPRLGLTYEQYF,TGTGCCAGCTCACCTCGACTAGGCCTTACCTACGAGCAGTACTTC
TRBD1,.,TRBJ2-2,TRBV14,CASSQPRGKGTGELFF,TGTGCCAGCAGCCAACCCAGGGGGAAGGGCACCGGGGAGCTGTTTTTT
.,.,TRBJ1-4,TRBV18,CASSQGEREKLFF,TGTGCCAGCTCACAGGGGGAGAGAGAAAAACTGTTTTTT
TRBD1,.,TRBJ2-5,TRBV6-6,CASSQGTGRGETQYF,TGTGCCAGCAGCCAGGGGACAGGGAGAGGGGAGACCCAGTACTTC
.,.,TRBJ2-7,TRBV18,CASLRAGSYEQYF,TGTGCCAGCCTTCGTGCGGGCAGCTACGAGCAGTACTTC
.,.,TRBJ1-1,TRBV19,CASSRSRGTEAFF,TGTGCCAGTAGTAGGTCCCGAGGGACTGAAGCTTTCTTT
.,.,TRBJ2-2,TRBV9,CASSLNSWSGELFF,TGTGCCAGCAGCCTCAATAGCTGGTCCGGGGAGCTGTTTTTT
.,.,TRBJ1-3,TRBV6-5,CASSSTRGKGNTIYF,TGTGCCAGCAGCTCCACTCGGGGTAAAGGAAACACCATATATTTT
.,.,TRBJ2-2,TRBV7-6,CASSLARQNTGELFF,TGTGCCAGCAGCTTAGCGCGCCAGAACACCGGGGAGCTGTTTTTT
.,.,TRBJ2-6,TRBV6-5,CASRLHTSGANVLTF,TGTGCCTCCAGGCTCCATACCTCTGGGGCCAACGTCCTGACTTTC
.,once,TRBJ1-1,TRBV7-9,CASSDTRNTEAFF,TGTGCCAGCAGCGACACACGGAACACTGAAGCTTTCTTT
TRBD1,once,TRBJ1-4,TRBV30,CAWKLQGAGEKLFF,TGTGCCTGGAAGCTACAGGGGGCTGGTGAAAAACTGTTTTTT
.,.,TRBJ1-5,TRBV9,CASTVGERQPQHF,TGTGCCAGCACCGTCGGAGAAAGGCAGCCCCAGCATTTT
TRBD2,.,TRBJ2-7,TRBV13,CASSPGTSGRRFYEQYF,TGTGCCAGCAGCCCCGGGACTAGCGGGAGGAGATTCTACGAGCAGTACTTC
TRBD2,.,TRBJ2-1,TRBV3-1/TRBV3-2,CASSRPLLAGVDEQFF,TGTGCCAGCAGCCGGCCCCTCTTGGCGGGAGTCGATGAGCAGTTCTTC
.,.,TRBJ1-1,TRBV25-1,CASSADLDRPSTYTEAFF,TGTGCCAGCAGTGCCGATCTTGACAGGCCATCGACGTACACTGAAGCTTTCTTT
TRBD1,.,TRBJ1-2,TRBV30,CAWDRVKRGYTF,TGTGCATGGGACAGGGTAAAGCGGGGCTACACCTTC
.,.,TRBJ2-1,TRBV9,CASSVELAGWDRDEQFF,TGTGCCAGCAGCGTAGAGTTGGCGGGATGGGATCGGGATGAGCAGTTCTTC
TRBD2,.,TRBJ2-1,TRBV6-1,CASSEAPTSGYNEQFF,TGTGCCAGCAGTGAAGCCCCGACTAGCGGGTACAATGAGCAGTTCTTC
.,.,TRBJ2-7,TRBV3-1/TRBV3-2,CASSQAGAPYEQYF,TGTGCCAGCAGCCAAGCAGGGGCTCCCTACGAGCAGTACTTC
.,.,TRBJ2-3,TRBV5-5,CASSLLVGGVRTDTQYF,TGTGCCAGCAGCTTGTTGGTCGGCGGGGTTCGCACAGATACGCAGTATTTT
TRBD2,.,TRBJ2-1,TRBV24-1,CATSDLKLAGNSYNEQFF,TGTGCCACCAGTGATTTGAAGCTAGCGGGTAACTCCTACAATGAGCAGTTCTTC
TRBD1,.,TRBJ2-7,TRBV7-9,CASSSGQGLHYEQYF,TGTGCCAGCAGCTCCGGACAGGGCCTTCACTACGAGCAGTACTTC
.,.,TRBJ2-7,TRBV5-1,CASKLGQSYEQYF,TGCGCCAGCAAACTAGGACAGTCCTACGAGCAGTACTTC
TRBD1,.,TRBJ1-3,TRBV2,CASSPRTGTGNTIYF,TGTGCCAGCAGCCCCCGGACAGGGACTGGAAACACCATATATTTT
.,.,TRBJ1-5,TRBV2,CASSEGPYSNQPQHF,TGTGCCAGCAGTGAAGGTCCCTATAGCAATCAGCCCCAGCATTTT
TRBD2,.,TRBJ2-1,TRBV12-3/TRBV12-4,CASREALAAAEFF,TGTGCCAGCAGAGAGGCCCTAGCGGCAGCGGAGTTCTTC
TRBD2,.,TRBJ2-1,TRBV6-1,CASSESVVLAGGNEQFF,TGTGCCAGCAGTGAATCAGTCGTACTAGCGGGAGGGAATGAGCAGTTCTTC
.,.,TRBJ2-4,TRBV24-1,CATSDTGPGKNIQYF,TGTGCCACCAGTGATACAGGGCCGGGGAAAAACATTCAGTACTTC
.,.,TRBJ2-3,TRBV12-3/TRBV12-4,CASSTGTDTQYF,TGTGCCAGCAGCACAGGGACAGATACGCAGTATTTT
.,.,TRBJ1-5,TRBV2,CASSGSTVYNQPQHF,TGTGCCAGCAGTGGATCGACAGTTTACAATCAGCCCCAGCATTTT
.,.,TRBJ2-1,TRBV2,CASSLLNEQFF,TGTGCCAGCAGTTTACTGAATGAGCAGTTCTTC
TRBD2,.,TRBJ2-1,TRBV5-1,CASSFSGAPSDEQFF,TGCGCCAGCAGCTTCAGCGGGGCACCCTCGGATGAGCAGTTCTTC
TRBD2,.,TRBJ2-3,TRBV7-2,CASSLTLAGTSTDTQYF,TGTGCCAGCAGCTTAACCCTAGCGGGAACTAGCACAGATACGCAGTATTTT
.,.,TRBJ2-1,TRBV6-5,CASSYRSNEQFF,TGTGCCAGCAGTTACCGGTCGAATGAGCAGTTCTTC
.,.,TRBJ1-2,TRBV5-1,CASSLVLGQNYGYTF,TGCGCCAGCAGCTTGGTACTTGGACAGAACTATGGCTACACCTTC